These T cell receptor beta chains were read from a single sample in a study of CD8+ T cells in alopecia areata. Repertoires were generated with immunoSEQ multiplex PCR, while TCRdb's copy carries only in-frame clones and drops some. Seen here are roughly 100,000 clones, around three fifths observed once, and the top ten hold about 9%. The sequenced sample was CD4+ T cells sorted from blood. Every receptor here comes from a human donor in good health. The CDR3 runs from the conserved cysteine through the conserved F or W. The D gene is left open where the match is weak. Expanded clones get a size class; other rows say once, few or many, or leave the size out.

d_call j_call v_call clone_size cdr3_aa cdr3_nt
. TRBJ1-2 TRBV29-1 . CSVDRVGRNTF TGCAGCGTTGATCGGGTGGGTCGGAACACCTTC
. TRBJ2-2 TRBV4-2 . CASSPHRDGTGELFF TGTGCCAGCAGCCCCCACCGGGACGGCACCGGGGAGCTGTTTTTT
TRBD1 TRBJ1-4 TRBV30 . CAWSLLSGTGGEKLFF TGTGCCTGGAGCCTCCTATCCGGGACAGGGGGCGAAAAACTGTTTTTT
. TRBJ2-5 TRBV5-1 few CASNPDSGETQYF TGCGCCAGCAACCCAGATAGTGGGGAGACCCAGTACTTC
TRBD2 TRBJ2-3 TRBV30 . CAWSFQRGGTDTQYF TGTGCCTGGAGTTTCCAGCGGGGAGGCACAGATACGCAGTATTTT
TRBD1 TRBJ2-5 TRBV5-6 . CASSVRDRGVGETQYF TGTGCCAGCAGCGTCCGGGACAGAGGCGTGGGGGAGACCCAGTACTTC
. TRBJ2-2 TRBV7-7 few CASSIQGTGELFF TGTGCTAGCAGTATACAGGGTACCGGGGAGCTGTTTTTT
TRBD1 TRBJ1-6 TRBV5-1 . CASSLVPGQGGNSPLHF TGCGCCAGCAGCTTGGTCCCGGGACAGGGAGGTAATTCACCCCTCCACTTT
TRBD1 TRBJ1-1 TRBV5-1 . CASSLQGEGTEAFF TGCGCCAGCAGCTTACAGGGGGAGGGCACTGAAGCTTTCTTT
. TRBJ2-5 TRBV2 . CASSEDRTGETQYF TGTGCCAGCAGTGAAGACAGAACGGGGGAGACCCAGTACTTC
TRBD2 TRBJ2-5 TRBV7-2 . CASSLSLAGGGETQYF TGTGCCAGCAGCTTATCGCTAGCGGGGGGCGGAGAGACCCAGTACTTC
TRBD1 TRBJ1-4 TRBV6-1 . CASSSQGRVEKLFF TGTGCCAGCAGTTCACAGGGGAGAGTTGAAAAACTGTTTTTT
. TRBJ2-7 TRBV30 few CAWSMSDEQYF TGTGCCTGGAGTATGTCGGACGAGCAGTACTTC
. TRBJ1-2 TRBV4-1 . CASSPFLGTDGAYYGYTF TGCGCCAGCAGCCCGTTCCTAGGCACGGACGGCGCTTACTATGGCTACACCTTC
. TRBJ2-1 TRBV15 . CATSMNTGTYNEQFF TGTGCCACCAGCATGAATACAGGAACCTACAATGAGCAGTTCTTC
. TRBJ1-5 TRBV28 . CASRLAGVHQPQHF TGTGCCAGCAGGTTAGCAGGGGTCCATCAGCCCCAGCATTTT
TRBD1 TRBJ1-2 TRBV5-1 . CASSSGQGTDYGYTF TGCGCCAGCAGCTCCGGACAGGGAACAGACTATGGCTACACCTTC
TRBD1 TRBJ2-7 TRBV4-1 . CASSPPGTGGAREQYF TGCGCCAGCAGCCCTCCAGGAACAGGGGGTGCCCGCGAGCAGTACTTC
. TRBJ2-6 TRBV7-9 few CASPGPRLGANVLTF TGTGCCAGTCCGGGACCCCGGCTTGGGGCCAACGTCCTGACTTTC
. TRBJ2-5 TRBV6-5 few CASSYLGTQYF TGTGCCAGCAGTTACTTAGGGACCCAGTACTTC
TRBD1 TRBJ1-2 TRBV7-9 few CASSPGQRYGYTF TGTGCCAGCAGCCCGGGACAGCGGTATGGCTACACCTTC
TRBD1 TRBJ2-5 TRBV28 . CASSPWDRKETQYF TGTGCCAGCAGTCCCTGGGACAGAAAAGAGACCCAGTACTTC
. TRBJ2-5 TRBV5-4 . CASSLDWLQETQYF TGTGCCAGCAGCTTGGACTGGCTCCAAGAGACCCAGTACTTC
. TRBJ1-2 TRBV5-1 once CASSLTDDGYTF TGCGCCAGCAGCTTAACCGACGATGGCTACACCTTC
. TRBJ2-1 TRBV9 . CASSVMEPQQFF TGTGCCAGCAGCGTAATGGAGCCCCAGCAGTTCTTC
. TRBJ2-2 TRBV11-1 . CASSLTAANTGELFF TGTGCCAGCAGCTTAACAGCGGCCAACACCGGGGAGCTGTTTTTT
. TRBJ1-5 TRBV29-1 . CSVVPDGNQPQHF TGCAGCGTTGTCCCCGATGGCAATCAGCCCCAGCATTTT
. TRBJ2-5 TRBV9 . CASSPTVQETQYF TGTGCCAGCAGCCCGACAGTCCAAGAGACCCAGTACTTC
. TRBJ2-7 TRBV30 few CAWSSSYEQYF TGTGCCTGGAGTTCCAGCTACGAGCAGTACTTC
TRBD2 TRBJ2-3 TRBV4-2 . CASSTRLAGTTDTQYF TGTGCCAGCAGCACCCGACTAGCGGGAACCACAGATACGCAGTATTTT
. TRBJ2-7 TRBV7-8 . CASSLEQGLVEQYF TGTGCCAGCAGCTTAGAACAGGGTTTGGTCGAGCAGTACTTC
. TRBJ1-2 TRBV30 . CAWSLGYRGYTF TGTGCCTGGAGTTTAGGTTACCGTGGCTACACCTTC
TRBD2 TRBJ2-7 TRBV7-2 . CASSLVVGGAYEQYF TGTGCCAGCAGCTTAGTGGTCGGGGGGGCCTACGAGCAGTACTTC
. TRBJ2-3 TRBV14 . CASSAPGTGRQYF TGTGCCAGCAGCGCGCCCGGGACTGGAAGGCAGTATTTT
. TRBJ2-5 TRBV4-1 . CASSQEKTQYF TGCGCCAGCAGCCAAGAGAAGACCCAGTACTTC
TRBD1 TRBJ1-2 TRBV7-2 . CASSFRDRGYGYTF TGTGCCAGCAGCTTCCGGGACAGGGGCTATGGCTACACCTTC